This T cell receptor beta chain was sequenced during a study of glioma-infiltrating T cells after dendritic cell vaccination. The time point was: after dendritic cell vaccination, including at tumor progression/relapse. PBMC were collected before vaccination, two weeks after the third vaccination, and at progression. Study-level points and caveats: Higher pretreatment TIL content predicted longer progression-free time and survival. Few patients contributed both blood and tumor specimens.

Input was 1.5 to 2.5 ug genomic DNA, or all available if less. Assay: immunoSEQ multiplex PCR; the TCRdb copy retains only in-frame clones and omits some. Altogether some 90,000 clones are present, roughly four fifths being singletons, with the ten largest covering around 2.2%. As regards this clone: No antigen is known for it.

The TCR comes from a human donor with glioblastoma. The sample consisted of blood, taken after dendritic cell vaccination.

This CDR3 is CASSVSGGSSYNEQFF. DNA for the CDR3: TGTGCCAGCAGCGTCTCAGGGGGAAGCTCCTACAATGAGCAGTTCTTC. This rearrangement joins TRBV9 to TRBJ2-1, with TRBD1 identical over 7 bases. CDR1 and CDR2 from the germline V gene are SGDLS and YYNGEE. The V segment lost 2 bases and the J segment 0 bases; nucleotides outside the gene matches: 5. This CDR3 spans 16 amino acids.